What follows is one T cell receptor beta chain and its context. The sample belongs to a study of blood T cell repertoires in COVID-19. About the study: Sites in the United States, Italy and Spain provided acute and convalescent COVID-19 samples.

The CDR3 length is 13 residues. Trimming removed 4 bases at V and 4 bases at J, with 9 bases between. CDR1 is WNHNN and CDR2 is SYGVQD in the germline V gene (reference sequence). Authors' processing steps: Counts of nucleated cells, estimated from reference gene primer amplification, were obtained. Clones were sequenced by immunoSEQ multiplex PCR, and TCRdb holds only the in-frame ones, with some missing. The DNA was the basis for D and trimming; V, J and clone size are from that table. The table records about 250,000 clones, approximately 80% of them present only once. The rearrangement joins TRBV10-1 to TRBJ2-3; D may be TRBD1 (6 bases). This receptor was identified in a middle-aged woman with active or convalescent COVID-19. Sample: peripheral blood. Written as DNA, the CDR3 is TGCGCCAGCAGTGGGGGGCCTTCAGATACGCAGTATTTT. Its protein is CASSGGPSDTQYF.